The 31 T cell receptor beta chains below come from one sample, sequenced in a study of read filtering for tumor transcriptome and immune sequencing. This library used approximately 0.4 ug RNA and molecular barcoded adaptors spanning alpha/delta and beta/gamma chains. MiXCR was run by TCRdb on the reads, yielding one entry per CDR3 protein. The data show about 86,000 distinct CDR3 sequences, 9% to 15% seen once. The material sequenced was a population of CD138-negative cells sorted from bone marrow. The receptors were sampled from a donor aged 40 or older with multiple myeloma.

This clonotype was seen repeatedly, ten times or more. The CDR3 spells CASTATVYSSYEQYF. The DNA for the CDR3 is TGTGCCAGCACCGCCACAGTTTATTCCTCCTACGAGCAGTACTTC. This chain links TRBV28 with TRBJ2-7; D gene uncertain. V was trimmed by 7 bases and J by 0 bases, leaving 16 bases between them. Germline V gene lookup returns CDR1 MDHEN and CDR2 SYDVKM. The CDR3 totals 15 residues.

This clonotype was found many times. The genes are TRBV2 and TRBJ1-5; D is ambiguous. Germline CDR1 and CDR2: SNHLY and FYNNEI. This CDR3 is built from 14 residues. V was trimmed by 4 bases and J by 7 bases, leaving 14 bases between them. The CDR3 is CASSGEGAGQPQHF. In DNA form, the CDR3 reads TGTGCCAGCAGTGGGGAGGGCGCGGGGCAGCCCCAGCATTTT.

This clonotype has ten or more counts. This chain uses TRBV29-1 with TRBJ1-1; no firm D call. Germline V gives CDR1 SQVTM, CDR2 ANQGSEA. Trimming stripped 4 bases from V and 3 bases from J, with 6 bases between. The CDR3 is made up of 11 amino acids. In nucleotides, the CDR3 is TGCAGCGTTGTCAGCTACACTGAAGCTTTCTTT. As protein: CSVVSYTEAFF.

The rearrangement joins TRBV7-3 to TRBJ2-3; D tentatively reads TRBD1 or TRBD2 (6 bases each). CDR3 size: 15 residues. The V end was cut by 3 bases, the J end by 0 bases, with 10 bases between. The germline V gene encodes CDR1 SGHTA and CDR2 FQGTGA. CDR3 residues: CASSLTGGSTDTQYF. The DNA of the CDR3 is TGTGCCAGCAGCTTGACCGGGGGCAGCACAGATACGCAGTATTTT.

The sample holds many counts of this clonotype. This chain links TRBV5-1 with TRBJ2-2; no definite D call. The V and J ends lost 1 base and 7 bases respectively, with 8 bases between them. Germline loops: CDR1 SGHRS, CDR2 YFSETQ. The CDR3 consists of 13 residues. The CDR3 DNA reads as TGCGCCAGCAGCTTGTACCCTCGCGGGGAGCTGTTTTTT. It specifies CASSLYPRGELFF.

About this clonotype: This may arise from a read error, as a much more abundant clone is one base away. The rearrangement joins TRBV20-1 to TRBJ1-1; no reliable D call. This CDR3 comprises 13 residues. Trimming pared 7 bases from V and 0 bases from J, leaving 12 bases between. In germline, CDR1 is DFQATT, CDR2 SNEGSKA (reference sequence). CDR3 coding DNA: TGCAGTGTTCCCACCGGGTTGAACACTGAAGCTTTCTTT. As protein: CSVPTGLNTEAFF.

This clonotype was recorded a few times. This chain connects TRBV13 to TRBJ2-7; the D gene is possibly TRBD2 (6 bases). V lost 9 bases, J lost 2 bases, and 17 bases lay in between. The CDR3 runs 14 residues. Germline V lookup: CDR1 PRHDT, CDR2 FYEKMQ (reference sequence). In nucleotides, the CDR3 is TGTGCCAGTCGCGACCGGGACTCAACCTACGAGCAGTACTTC. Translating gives CASRDRDSTYEQYF.

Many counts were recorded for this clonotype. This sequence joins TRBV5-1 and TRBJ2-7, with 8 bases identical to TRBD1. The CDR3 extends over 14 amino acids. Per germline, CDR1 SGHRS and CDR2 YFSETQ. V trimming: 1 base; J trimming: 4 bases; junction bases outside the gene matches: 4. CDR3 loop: CASSLSTGGYEQYF. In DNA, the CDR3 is TGCGCCAGCAGCTTGAGTACAGGGGGGTACGAGCAGTACTTC.

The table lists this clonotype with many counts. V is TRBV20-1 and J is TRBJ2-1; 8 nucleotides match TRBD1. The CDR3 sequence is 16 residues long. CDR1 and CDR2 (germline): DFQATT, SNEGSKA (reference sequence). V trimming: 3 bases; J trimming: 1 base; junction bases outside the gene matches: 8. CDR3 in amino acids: CSARAVRGLSYNEQFF. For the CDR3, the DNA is TGCAGTGCTAGGGCTGTCAGGGGGCTTTCCTACAATGAGCAGTTCTTC.

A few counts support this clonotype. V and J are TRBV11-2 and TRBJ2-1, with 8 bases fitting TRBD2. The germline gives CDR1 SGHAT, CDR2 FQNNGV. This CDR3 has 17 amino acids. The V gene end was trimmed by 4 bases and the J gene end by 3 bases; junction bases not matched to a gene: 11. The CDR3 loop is CASSSDKRGSFYNEQFF. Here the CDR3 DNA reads TGTGCCAGCAGCTCCGACAAGCGGGGGAGCTTCTACAATGAGCAGTTCTTC.

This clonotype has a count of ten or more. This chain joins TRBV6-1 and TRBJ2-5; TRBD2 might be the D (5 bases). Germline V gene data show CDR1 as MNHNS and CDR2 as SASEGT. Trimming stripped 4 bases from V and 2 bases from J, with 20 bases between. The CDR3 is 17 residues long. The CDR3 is CASSAGNTAGAQETQYF. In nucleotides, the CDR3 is TGTGCCAGCAGTGCGGGGAATACGGCGGGTGCGCAAGAGACCCAGTACTTC.

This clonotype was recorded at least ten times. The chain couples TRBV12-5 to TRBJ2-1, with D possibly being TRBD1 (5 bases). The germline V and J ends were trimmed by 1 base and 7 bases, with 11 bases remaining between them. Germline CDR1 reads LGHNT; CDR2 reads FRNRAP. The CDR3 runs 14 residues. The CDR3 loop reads CASGLGLQGNEQFF. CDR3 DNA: TGTGCTAGTGGTTTGGGTCTCCAGGGAAATGAGCAGTTCTTC.

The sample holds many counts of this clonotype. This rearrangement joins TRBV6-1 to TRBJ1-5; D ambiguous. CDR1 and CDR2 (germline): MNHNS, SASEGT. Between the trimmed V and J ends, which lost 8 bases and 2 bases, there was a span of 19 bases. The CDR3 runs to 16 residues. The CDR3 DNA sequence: TGTGCCAGCGGCGGCCTCCAGTTATCGGGCAATCAGCCCCAGCATTTT. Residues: CASGGLQLSGNQPQHF.

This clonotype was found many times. In nucleotides, the CDR3 is TGCAGCGTTGAATCATTACTAGCGGGAGTAGGCGATGAGCAGTTCTTC. Protein sequence: CSVESLLAGVGDEQFF. V is TRBV29-1 and J is TRBJ2-1, with TRBD2 matching over 11 bases. Germline loops: CDR1 SQVTM, CDR2 ANQGSEA. This CDR3 has 16 residues. Trimming took 2 bases from V and 8 from J; bases not matched to a gene: 11.

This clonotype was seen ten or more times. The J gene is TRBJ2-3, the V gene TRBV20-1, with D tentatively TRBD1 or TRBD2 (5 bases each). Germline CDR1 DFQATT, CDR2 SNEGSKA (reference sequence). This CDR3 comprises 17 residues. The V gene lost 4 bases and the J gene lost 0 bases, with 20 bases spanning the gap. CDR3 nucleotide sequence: TGCAGTGCTACCGGGACCCCGGAAGATCCTAGCACAGATACGCAGTATTTT. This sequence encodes CSATGTPEDPSTDTQYF.

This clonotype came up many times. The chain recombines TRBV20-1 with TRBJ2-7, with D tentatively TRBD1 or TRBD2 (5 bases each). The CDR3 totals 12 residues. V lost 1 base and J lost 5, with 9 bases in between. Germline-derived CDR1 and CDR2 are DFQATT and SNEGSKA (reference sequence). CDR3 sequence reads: CSARGGRNEQYF. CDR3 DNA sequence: TGCAGTGCTAGAGGGGGACGGAACGAGCAGTACTTC.

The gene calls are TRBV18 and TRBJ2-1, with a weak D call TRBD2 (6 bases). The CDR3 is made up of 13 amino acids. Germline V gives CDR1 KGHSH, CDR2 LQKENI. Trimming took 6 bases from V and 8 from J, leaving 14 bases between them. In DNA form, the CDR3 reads TGTGCCAGCTCCCGGGGGACCCGCGATGAGCAGTTCTTC. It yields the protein CASSRGTRDEQFF.

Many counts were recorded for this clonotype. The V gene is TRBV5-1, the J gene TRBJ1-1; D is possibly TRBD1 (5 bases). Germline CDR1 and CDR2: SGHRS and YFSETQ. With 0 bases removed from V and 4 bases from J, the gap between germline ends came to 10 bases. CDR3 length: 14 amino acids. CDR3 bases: TGCGCCAGCAGCTTGGAAGCAGGGCCCACTGAAGCTTTCTTT. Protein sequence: CASSLEAGPTEAFF.

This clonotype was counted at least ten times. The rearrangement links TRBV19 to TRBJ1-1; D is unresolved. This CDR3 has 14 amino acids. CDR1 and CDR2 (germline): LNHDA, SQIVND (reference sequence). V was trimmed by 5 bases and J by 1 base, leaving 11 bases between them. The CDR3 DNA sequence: TGTGCCAGTAGTCCACGGCCCGGGAACACTGAAGCTTTCTTT. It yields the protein CASSPRPGNTEAFF.

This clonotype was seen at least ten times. The CDR3 is CASSLQGAGGELFF. The DNA of the CDR3 is TGTGCCAGCAGTTTACAGGGGGCCGGCGGGGAGCTGTTTTTT. V gene TRBV6-6 combines with J gene TRBJ2-2; 9 bases fit TRBD1. Trimming cost V 4 bases and J 7 bases; bases outside gene matches: 4. The CDR3 runs to 14 residues. Germline loops: CDR1 MNHNY, CDR2 SVGAGI (reference sequence).

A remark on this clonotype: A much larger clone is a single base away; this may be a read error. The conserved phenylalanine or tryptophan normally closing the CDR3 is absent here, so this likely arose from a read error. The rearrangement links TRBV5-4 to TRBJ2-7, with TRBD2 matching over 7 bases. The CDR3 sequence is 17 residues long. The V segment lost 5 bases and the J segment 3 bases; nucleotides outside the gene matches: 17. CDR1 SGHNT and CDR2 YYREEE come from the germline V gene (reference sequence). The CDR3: CASSDGSRASGYYEQYS. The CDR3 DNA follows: TGTGCCAGCAGTGATGGCAGTCGGGCTAGCGGATACTACGAGCAGTACTCC.

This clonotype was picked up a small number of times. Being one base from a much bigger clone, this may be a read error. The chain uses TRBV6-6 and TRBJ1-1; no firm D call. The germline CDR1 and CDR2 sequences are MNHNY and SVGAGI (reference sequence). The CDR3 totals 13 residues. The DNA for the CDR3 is TGTCCCAGCAAATCTTCAGGGAACACTGAAGCTTTCTTT. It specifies CPSKSSGNTEAFF.

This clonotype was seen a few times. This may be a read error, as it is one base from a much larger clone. The chain's CDR3 is CSVELTGGRSEAFF. The CDR3 DNA is TGCAGCGTTGAATTGACAGGGGGTCGGTCTGAAGCTTTCTTT. The V gene is TRBV29-1, the J gene TRBJ1-1, with 9 bases matching TRBD1. The junction had 7 bases not matched to a gene; V was cut back by 2 bases and J by 6 bases. From germline, CDR1 is SQVTM and CDR2 ANQGSEA. The CDR3 contains 14 residues.

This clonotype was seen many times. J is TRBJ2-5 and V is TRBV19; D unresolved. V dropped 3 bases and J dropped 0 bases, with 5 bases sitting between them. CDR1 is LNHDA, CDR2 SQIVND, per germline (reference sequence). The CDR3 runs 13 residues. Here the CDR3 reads CASSMGYQETQYF. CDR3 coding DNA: TGTGCCAGTAGTATGGGGTACCAAGAGACCCAGTACTTC.

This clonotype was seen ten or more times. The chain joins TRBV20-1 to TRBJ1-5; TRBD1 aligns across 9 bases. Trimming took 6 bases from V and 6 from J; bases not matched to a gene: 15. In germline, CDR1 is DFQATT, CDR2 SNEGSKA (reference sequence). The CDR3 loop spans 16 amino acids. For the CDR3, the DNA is TGCAGTGCCCGAGACCGCGACAGGGGGTCGAGTCAGCCCCAGCATTTT. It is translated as CSARDRDRGSSQPQHF.

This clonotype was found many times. The CDR3 nucleotides read TGCAGTGCTAGAGATCCGGGCCGGGCCGGGGAGCTGTTTTTT. This gives the protein CSARDPGRAGELFF. The chain carries TRBV20-1 and TRBJ2-2, with D unresolved. The germline V gene has CDR1 DFQATT and CDR2 SNEGSKA (reference sequence). CDR3 length: 14 residues. The V end lost 0 bases, the J end lost 6 bases, and 11 bases lay between the germline ends.

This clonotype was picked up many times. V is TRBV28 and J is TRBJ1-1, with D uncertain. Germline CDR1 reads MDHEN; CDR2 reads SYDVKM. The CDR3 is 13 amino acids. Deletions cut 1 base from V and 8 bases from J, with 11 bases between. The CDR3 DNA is TGTGCCAGCAGTTTATCACCCCCGACGGAAGCTTTCTTT. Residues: CASSLSPPTEAFF.

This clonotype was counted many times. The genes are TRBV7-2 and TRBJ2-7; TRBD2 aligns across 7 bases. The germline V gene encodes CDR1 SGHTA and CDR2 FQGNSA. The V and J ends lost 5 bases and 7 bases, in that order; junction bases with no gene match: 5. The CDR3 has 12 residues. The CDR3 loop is CASSKAGQEQYF. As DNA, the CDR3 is TGTGCCAGCAGCAAAGCGGGGCAAGAGCAGTACTTC.

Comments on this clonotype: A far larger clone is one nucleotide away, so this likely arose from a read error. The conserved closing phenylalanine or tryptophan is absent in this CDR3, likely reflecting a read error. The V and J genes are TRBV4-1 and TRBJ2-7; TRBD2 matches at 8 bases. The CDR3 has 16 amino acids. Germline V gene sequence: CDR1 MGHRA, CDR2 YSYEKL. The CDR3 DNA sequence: TGTGCCAGCAGCCAAGAGTTAGGCGGGAGGTCCTACGAGCAGTACCTC. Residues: CASSQELGGRSYEQYL.

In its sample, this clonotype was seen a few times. The CDR3 is CASSSSDLSQFF. DNA for the CDR3: TGTGCCAGCAGTTCCTCAGACCTCTCGCAGTTCTTC. This chain connects TRBV28 to TRBJ2-1; D ambiguous. Germline CDR1 and CDR2: MDHEN and SYDVKM. V was cut by 4 bases and J by 12 bases, with 13 bases left in between. The CDR3 sequence is 12 residues long.

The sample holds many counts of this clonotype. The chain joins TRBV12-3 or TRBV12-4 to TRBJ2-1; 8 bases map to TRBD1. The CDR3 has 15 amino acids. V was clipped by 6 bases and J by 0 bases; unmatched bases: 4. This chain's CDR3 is CASRPDRGSYNEQFF. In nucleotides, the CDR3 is TGTGCCAGCAGGCCCGACAGGGGCTCCTACAATGAGCAGTTCTTC.